These 14 T cell receptor beta chains originate from one sample sequenced in a study of blood T cell repertoires in COVID-19 (dated by TCRdb to about 2020). Libraries were built with the immunoSEQ multiplex PCR assay. TCRdb re-hosts the immuneACCESS table, in-frame sequences only. Its copies lack some clones; in the studies checked, an unresolved V gene accounts for under half of them, and the cause for the rest is not known. The sample table records under 150,000 clones; 70% to 80% of these occur just once. The ten largest clones add up to about 3.6% of the sample. The source material was peripheral blood. These receptor sequences come from a man in his 60s with acute or convalescent COVID-19.

The chain is built from TRBV5-4 and TRBJ1-2; D call uncertain. The CDR3 extends over 13 amino acids. V was pared by 0 bases and J by 3 bases, with 6 bases between. Germline V gene data show CDR1 as SGHNT and CDR2 as YYREEE (reference sequence). In DNA form, the CDR3 reads TGTGCCAGCAGCTTGGTGAGGGACTATGGCTACACCTTC. Its translation is CASSLVRDYGYTF.

The chain joins TRBV9 to TRBJ1-5; D perhaps matches TRBD1 (5 bases). Germline CDR1 and CDR2: SGDLS and YYNGEE. The germline V and J ends were trimmed by 8 bases and 0 bases, with 12 bases remaining between them. This CDR3 has 14 residues. CDR3 bases: TGTGCCAGGAGGGAGGGGAATAGCAATCAGCCCCAGCATTTT. Protein: CARREGNSNQPQHF.

This rearrangement joins TRBV11-3 to TRBJ2-7, with 11 nucleotides matching TRBD1. Losses at the gene ends were 5 bases for V and 3 bases for J; bases not matched to a gene: 6. The CDR3 length is 15 residues. CDR1 and CDR2 from the germline V gene are SGHNT and YENEEA. The CDR3 region has the DNA TGTGCCAGCAGCCCCGGGACAGGGGGGGACTACGAGCAGTACTTC. This encodes CASSPGTGGDYEQYF.

The chain combines TRBV5-1 with TRBJ1-1; tentative D call: TRBD1 (5 bases). Germline V gene data show CDR1 as SGHRS and CDR2 as YFSETQ. The CDR3 length is 14 residues. Deletions cut 1 base from V and 0 bases from J, with 7 bases between. The CDR3 sequence is CASSLTGLNTEAFF. The CDR3 DNA follows: TGCGCCAGCAGCTTGACAGGACTGAACACTGAAGCTTTCTTT.

The chain is built from TRBV2 and TRBJ1-5; D is perhaps TRBD1 (6 bases). The germline V and J ends were trimmed by 6 bases and 0 bases, with 15 bases remaining between them. The germline V gene has CDR1 SNHLY and CDR2 FYNNEI. The CDR3 runs 16 residues. Here the CDR3 DNA reads TGTGCCAGCAGCGACCGGGACAACCGTAGCAATCAGCCCCAGCATTTT. It yields the protein CASSDRDNRSNQPQHF. The variable domain in full, with the rest retrieved from reference TRBV2 and TRBJ1-5, is EPEVTQTPSHQVTQMGQEVILRCVPISNHLYFYWYRQILGQKVEFLVSFYNNEISEKSEIFDDQFSVERPDGSNFTLKIRSTKLEDSAMYFCASSDRDNRSNQPQHFGDGTRLSIL.

This clone was seen just once. The chain carries TRBV27 and TRBJ2-7, with D perhaps matching TRBD2 (6 bases). V was trimmed by 9 bases and J by 0 bases, leaving 12 bases between them. From germline, CDR1 is MNHEY and CDR2 SMNVEV (reference sequence). This CDR3 has 13 residues. The CDR3 loop is CASRLGGSYEQYF. In DNA form, the CDR3 reads TGTGCCAGTCGATTGGGGGGCTCCTACGAGCAGTACTTC.

The V call is TRBV25-1, the J call TRBJ2-1; 7 bases fit TRBD2. CDR3 length: 17 residues. The trim removed 5 bases at V and 0 bases at J, leaving 10 bases unmatched. Germline loops: CDR1 MGHDK, CDR2 SYGVNS. The CDR3 DNA reads as TGTGCCAGCAGTTCCCCCCAAGCGGGAAGCTCCTACAATGAGCAGTTCTTC. It encodes CASSSPQAGSSYNEQFF.

The rearrangement joins TRBV9 to TRBJ2-5, with 8 bases aligning to TRBD2. There are 18 residues in the CDR3. V gave up 1 base and J gave up 4 bases; unmatched junction bases: 15. Germline V gives CDR1 SGDLS, CDR2 YYNGEE. CDR3 sequence (DNA): TGTGCCAGCAGCGTATCCCCCAGCGGGGGATTGGGACGAGAGACCCAGTACTTC. It translates to CASSVSPSGGLGRETQYF.

This chain uses TRBV5-6 with TRBJ2-7, with 9 bases matching TRBD1. Germline V gene sequence: CDR1 SGHDT, CDR2 YYEEEE. Trimming at V came to 3 bases and at J to 3 bases, leaving 7 bases not matched to a gene. The CDR3 extends over 15 amino acids. CDR3 DNA: TGTGCCAGCAGCTCTCCCGGGACAGGGTTCTACGAGCAGTACTTC. Its protein product is CASSSPGTGFYEQYF.

To note about this clone: The sample contains more than one DNA sequence encoding this CDR3. This sequence joins TRBV5-1 and TRBJ1-3; D remains ambiguous. Per the germline V gene, CDR1 is SGHRS and CDR2 is YFSETQ. The CDR3 is 16 residues long. The germline V and J ends were trimmed by 0 bases and 2 bases, with 12 bases remaining between them. CDR3 sequence: CASSLGPGGTGNTIYF. The DNA for the CDR3 is TGCGCCAGCAGCTTGGGACCCGGCGGGACTGGAAACACCATATATTTT.

This chain joins TRBV2 and TRBJ1-5; no reliable D call. The ends were cut back, 7 bases at V and 2 bases at J, with 15 bases in the middle. Germline values: CDR1 SNHLY, CDR2 FYNNEI. This CDR3 is built from 15 residues. CDR3 sequence: CASTTGGAGNQPQHF. In DNA, the CDR3 is TGTGCCAGCACCACGGGCGGAGCGGGCAATCAGCCCCAGCATTTT.

The chain employs TRBV7-2 and TRBJ1-1, with TRBD1 as a possible D gene (6 bases). Germline V gene data show CDR1 as SGHTA and CDR2 as FQGNSA. This CDR3 is 15 amino acids long. With 2 bases removed from V and 10 bases from J, the gap between germline ends came to 20 bases. The CDR3 coding sequence is TGTGCCAGCAGCTTATCGGGGGGCGCGAATATAGGAGCTTTCTTT. It codes for CASSLSGGANIGAFF.

J is TRBJ1-6 and V is TRBV28; 8 bases align to TRBD1. The CDR3 has 15 residues. After removal of 5 bases from V and 8 bases from J, the junction contained 8 bases not matched to a gene. CDR1 is MDHEN and CDR2 is SYDVKM in the germline V gene. Here the CDR3 reads CASSSRDRPYSPLHF. The CDR3 nucleotides are TGTGCCAGCAGTAGCCGGGACAGGCCTTATTCACCCCTCCACTTT.

V and J are TRBV10-3 and TRBJ1-6; weak D call: TRBD1 (5 bases). The CDR3 contains 17 residues. Germline V gene data show CDR1 as ENHRY and CDR2 as SYGVKD. V was cut by 3 bases and J by 2 bases, with 14 bases left in between. CDR3 nucleotide sequence: TGTGCCATCAGTGAAAGGCAGGGAAGCACCTATAATTCACCCCTCCACTTT. Translated: CAISERQGSTYNSPLHF.